This T cell receptor (beta chain) was found in a study of blood T cell repertoires in COVID-19. Study as a whole: Material from acute and convalescent COVID-19 was sourced from the United States, Italy and Spain.

This clone was found once. CDR1 is SGHTA and CDR2 is FQGTGA in the germline V gene. CDR3 length equals 17 residues. Trimming removed 5 bases from V and 1 base from J; junction bases left unmatched: 13. Per the study methods: Estimation of nucleated cell counts relied on the amplification of reference gene primers. Repertoires were generated with immunoSEQ multiplex PCR, while TCRdb's copy carries only in-frame clones and drops some. V and J calls and clone size are as listed in that table; D and trimming were resolved from the DNA. The data show some 97,000 clones, about 88% seen once. Sequencing was done on a sample of peripheral blood. The chain employs TRBV7-3 and TRBJ2-7, with 8 bases identical to TRBD2. The sequence was collected from a man between 25 and 39 years old in a cohort sampled during active COVID-19. CDR3 DNA sequence: TGTGCCAGCAGCCCCAACCCGGGACTAGGTAATTCCTACGAGCAGTACTTC. The encoded protein is CASSPNPGLGNSYEQYF.